This is a list of T cell receptor beta chains from one sample in a study of blood T cells in healthy people across ages. TCRdb ran MiXCR on the 5' RACE reads and lists one entry per CDR3 protein. The top ten hold 7.9% of the sample, which has some 1.4 million distinct CDR3 sequences, approximately 40% seen once. Sequencing was done on a sample of blood. The receptor source for this set is a woman aged 18-29 years in good health. Each CDR3 is given with its conserved first and last residue. The D gene is left open where the match is weak. Only part of the rows carry a size: once, few, many, or a class if the clone is expanded.

d_call: NA
j_call: TRBJ2-3
clone_size: NA
v_call: TRBV24-1
cdr3_aa: CATSDIRGPTDTQYF
cdr3_nt: TGTGCCACCAGTGATATTCGGGGGCCCACAGATACGCAGTATTTT

d_call: TRBD1
j_call: TRBJ2-7
clone_size: NA
v_call: TRBV30
cdr3_aa: CAWRATGTGGWSSYEQYF
cdr3_nt: TGTGCCTGGAGAGCTACCGGGACAGGGGGTTGGAGCTCCTACGAGCAGTACTTC

d_call: NA
j_call: TRBJ2-7
clone_size: NA
v_call: TRBV13
cdr3_aa: CASSTADFEQYF
cdr3_nt: TGTGCCAGCAGCACCGCAGACTTCGAGCAGTACTTC

d_call: TRBD2
j_call: TRBJ2-3
clone_size: NA
v_call: TRBV10-3
cdr3_aa: CAIRFSGPASGVRTQYF
cdr3_nt: TGTGCCATCAGGTTCAGTGGGCCCGCTAGCGGGGTGCGTACGCAGTATTTT

d_call: NA
j_call: TRBJ1-2
clone_size: NA
v_call: TRBV19
cdr3_aa: CASSTLTDSRLYGYTF
cdr3_nt: TGTGCCAGTAGTACCTTAACCGACAGCAGACTCTATGGCTACACCTTC

d_call: TRBD2
j_call: TRBJ2-1
clone_size: NA
v_call: TRBV12-3/TRBV12-4
cdr3_aa: CASSPRSSLAGGHNEQFF
cdr3_nt: TGTGCCAGCAGTCCACGATCCTCCCTAGCGGGGGGCCACAATGAGCAGTTCTTC

d_call: NA
j_call: TRBJ2-3
clone_size: few
v_call: TRBV6-1
cdr3_aa: CASSGGTPIGDTQYF
cdr3_nt: TGTGCCAGCAGTGGCGGGACTCCTATCGGAGATACGCAGTATTTT

d_call: TRBD1
j_call: TRBJ1-5
clone_size: few
v_call: TRBV12-3/TRBV12-4
cdr3_aa: CASSHPGTGINQPQHF
cdr3_nt: TGTGCCAGCAGCCACCCCGGGACAGGGATCAATCAGCCCCAGCATTTT

d_call: NA
j_call: TRBJ2-7
clone_size: NA
v_call: TRBV20-1
cdr3_aa: CSARPPGIAYNEQYF
cdr3_nt: TGCAGTGCTAGACCCCCGGGAATCGCCTACAATGAGCAGTACTTC

d_call: TRBD2
j_call: TRBJ2-3
clone_size: NA
v_call: TRBV7-8
cdr3_aa: CASSQEGLAGTTDTQYF
cdr3_nt: TGTGCCAGCAGCCAGGAGGGACTAGCGGGGACTACAGATACGCAGTATTTT

d_call: TRBD2
j_call: TRBJ2-3
clone_size: many
v_call: TRBV5-1
cdr3_aa: CASSPSGGALRDTQYF
cdr3_nt: TGCGCCAGCAGCCCTAGCGGGGGGGCGCTGAGAGATACGCAGTATTTT

d_call: TRBD2
j_call: TRBJ2-3
clone_size: NA
v_call: TRBV7-3
cdr3_aa: CASSLVGTRPSTDTQYF
cdr3_nt: TGTGCCAGCAGCTTAGTGGGGACTAGACCTAGCACAGATACGCAGTATTTT

d_call: TRBD1
j_call: TRBJ2-7
clone_size: few
v_call: TRBV28
cdr3_aa: CASSFSPGQGEFNEQYF
cdr3_nt: TGTGCCAGCAGTTTTTCCCCCGGGCAGGGGGAGTTCAACGAGCAGTACTTC

d_call: NA
j_call: TRBJ2-3
clone_size: few
v_call: TRBV20-1
cdr3_aa: CSAPVGEAKSQYF
cdr3_nt: TGCAGTGCCCCTGTCGGCGAGGCCAAATCGCAGTATTTT

d_call: NA
j_call: TRBJ2-5
clone_size: NA
v_call: TRBV28
cdr3_aa: CASSLAGRSRETQYF
cdr3_nt: TGTGCCAGCAGCTTGGCCGGGCGGTCGCGGGAGACCCAGTACTTC

d_call: NA
j_call: TRBJ1-4
clone_size: few
v_call: TRBV6-1
cdr3_aa: CASSQTSGWPTNEKLFF
cdr3_nt: TGTGCCAGCAGCCAAACCTCCGGATGGCCGACTAATGAAAAACTGTTTTTT

d_call: NA
j_call: TRBJ2-7
clone_size: NA
v_call: TRBV27
cdr3_aa: CATGPGQIYEQYF
cdr3_nt: TGTGCCACGGGGCCCGGACAGATCTACGAGCAGTACTTC

d_call: NA
j_call: TRBJ1-1
clone_size: NA
v_call: TRBV5-1
cdr3_aa: CASSLEAENTEAFF
cdr3_nt: TGCGCCAGCAGCTTGGAGGCGGAGAACACTGAAGCTTTCTTT

d_call: NA
j_call: TRBJ2-2
clone_size: NA
v_call: TRBV20-1
cdr3_aa: CSARDSTGPGELFF
cdr3_nt: TGCAGTGCTAGAGATTCGACAGGACCCGGGGAGCTGTTTTTT

d_call: NA
j_call: TRBJ2-7
clone_size: NA
v_call: TRBV27
cdr3_aa: CASSPLPGGPSYEQYF
cdr3_nt: TGTGCCAGCAGTCCCCTCCCCGGGGGACCTTCCTACGAGCAGTACTTC

d_call: NA
j_call: TRBJ1-2
clone_size: NA
v_call: TRBV7-2
cdr3_aa: CASSTRSNPTDYGYTF
cdr3_nt: TGTGCCAGCAGCACACGGTCGAACCCTACTGACTATGGCTACACCTTC

d_call: NA
j_call: TRBJ2-5
clone_size: few
v_call: TRBV5-1
cdr3_aa: CASSLVTAKGETQYF
cdr3_nt: TGCGCCAGCAGCTTGGTAACGGCTAAGGGAGAGACCCAGTACTTC